A selection of T cell receptor beta chains follows, all from one sample in a study of vaccination and CD4 T cells after COVID-19. TCRdb re-derived calls from the PCR reads in MiXCR, one entry per CDR3 protein. The repertoire includes 6,900 or so distinct CDR3 sequences, roughly two fifths of them detected once, and 13% sits in the top ten. The antigens of these receptors remain unknown. The sample consisted of CD4+ T cells from blood, cultured in vitro. All receptors come from a human donor in good health. Both conserved end residues are part of each CDR3. D genes are given only for firm matches. Where a row states a size, it is once, few, many or the class of an expanded clone; other rows omit it.

CDR3 protein | CDR3 DNA | V gene | clone size | D gene | J gene
CATSGGMYTGELFF | TGTGCCACCAGCGGGGGCATGTACACCGGGGAGCTGTTTTTT | TRBV15 | NA | NA | TRBJ2-2
CAIRAGYGYTF | TGTGCCATCAGGGCAGGCTATGGCTACACCTTC | TRBV10-3 | NA | NA | TRBJ1-2
CASSPEFEQFF | TGTGCCAGCAGCCCCGAGTTTGAGCAGTTCTTC | TRBV7-2 | NA | NA | TRBJ2-1
CASSYSNLLAGAYEQYF | TGTGCCAGCAGTTACTCGAATTTACTAGCGGGGGCCTACGAGCAGTACTTC | TRBV6-5 | NA | TRBD2 | TRBJ2-7
CASSGLGGMGRGYTF | TGTGCCAGCAGTGGGTTGGGTGGGATGGGGAGAGGCTACACCTTC | TRBV25-1 | NA | NA | TRBJ1-2
CASSYLSSDRGDTEAFF | TGTGCCAGCAGTTACTTATCATCGGACAGGGGCGACACTGAAGCTTTCTTT | TRBV6-5 | NA | TRBD1 | TRBJ1-1
CASSYSRRTSGRVQETQYF | TGTGCCAGCAGTTACTCGAGGCGGACTAGCGGGCGTGTGCAAGAGACCCAGTACTTC | TRBV6-5 | NA | TRBD2 | TRBJ2-5
CATSREQGAWEEQYF | TGTGCCACCAGCCGCGAACAGGGGGCGTGGGAAGAGCAGTACTTC | TRBV15 | NA | TRBD1 | TRBJ2-7
CSASRGMRQPQHF | TGCAGTGCGAGCCGGGGGATGAGGCAGCCCCAGCATTTT | TRBV20-1 | few | NA | TRBJ1-5
CAISPSGSGNTIYF | TGTGCCATCAGCCCCTCGGGTTCTGGAAACACCATATATTTT | TRBV10-3 | NA | NA | TRBJ1-3
CASSLTALNEKLFF | TGTGCCAGCAGCTTAACAGCTCTCAATGAAAAACTGTTTTTT | TRBV7-6 | NA | NA | TRBJ1-4
CSVEDQGRDGYGYTF | TGCAGCGTTGAAGATCAAGGGCGCGACGGCTATGGCTACACCTTC | TRBV29-1 | few | NA | TRBJ1-2
CATSRRIANEKLFF | TGTGCCACCAGCAGGCGGATAGCTAATGAAAAACTGTTTTTT | TRBV15 | few | NA | TRBJ1-4
CSAPRGMSAYTF | TGCAGTGCTCCCAGGGGAATGAGTGCCTACACCTTC | TRBV20-1 | NA | NA | TRBJ1-2
CASIGGANYGYTF | TGTGCCAGCATCGGAGGGGCTAACTATGGCTACACCTTC | TRBV7-2 | NA | NA | TRBJ1-2
CSARSGSYRNEQFF | TGCAGTGCTAGGAGCGGGAGTTATCGCAATGAGCAGTTCTTC | TRBV20-1 | NA | TRBD2 | TRBJ2-1
CASSPWDRGVKNIQYF | TGTGCCAGCTCACCATGGGACAGGGGAGTCAAAAACATTCAGTACTTC | TRBV18 | NA | TRBD1 | TRBJ2-4
CASSHTSGGLYEQYF | TGTGCCAGCAGCCATACTAGCGGGGGGCTATACGAGCAGTACTTC | TRBV7-2 | few | TRBD2 | TRBJ2-7
CASSLNSPLHF | TGTGCCAGCAGCCTTAATTCACCCCTCCACTTT | TRBV6-1 | few | NA | TRBJ1-6
CSADLLAGGGEQYF | TGCAGTGCAGACCTCCTAGCGGGGGGGGGTGAGCAGTACTTC | TRBV20-1 | few | TRBD2 | TRBJ2-7
CSAREQGVNYGYTF | TGCAGTGCTCGGGAACAGGGGGTTAACTATGGCTACACCTTC | TRBV20-1 | medium-sized | TRBD1 | TRBJ1-2
CASLPSDKSYEQYF | TGTGCCAGCCTACCTAGCGATAAAAGCTACGAGCAGTACTTC | TRBV28 | once | NA | TRBJ2-7
CASERQANEQFF | TGTGCCAGCGAAAGGCAGGCCAATGAGCAGTTCTTC | TRBV6-1 | few | NA | TRBJ2-1
CASSFDSPNSPLHF | TGTGCCAGCAGTTTCGACAGCCCCAATTCACCCCTCCACTTT | TRBV12-3/TRBV12-4 | NA | NA | TRBJ1-6
CASSYYGLAGSNEQFF | TGTGCCAGCAGTTACTACGGACTAGCGGGGAGCAATGAGCAGTTCTTC | TRBV6-2/TRBV6-3 | NA | TRBD2 | TRBJ2-1
CASSETGPRSYNEQFF | TGTGCCAGCAGTGAGACGGGGCCGCGGTCCTACAATGAGCAGTTCTTC | TRBV25-1 | NA | NA | TRBJ2-1
CASSLMPGNQPQHF | TGTGCCAGCAGTTTAATGCCGGGCAATCAGCCCCAGCATTTT | TRBV12-3/TRBV12-4 | NA | NA | TRBJ1-5
CASSPGTTYEQYF | TGTGCCAGCAGCCCCGGGACTACCTACGAGCAGTACTTC | TRBV11-2 | NA | TRBD2 | TRBJ2-7
CSVELGTDSNQPQHF | TGCAGCGTTGAACTAGGGACAGATAGCAATCAGCCCCAGCATTTT | TRBV29-1 | few | TRBD1 | TRBJ1-5
CSARGGGVLEQYF | TGCAGTGCTAGAGGGGGGGGGGTCCTCGAGCAGTACTTC | TRBV20-1 | NA | TRBD2 | TRBJ2-7
CSADQQAGLYGYTF | TGCAGTGCAGATCAACAGGCCGGACTCTATGGCTACACCTTC | TRBV20-1 | few | NA | TRBJ1-2
CSARKAGRQETQYF | TGCAGTGCTAGGAAAGCGGGGCGCCAAGAGACCCAGTACTTC | TRBV20-1 | few | TRBD2 | TRBJ2-5
CASSLIGTDQPQHF | TGTGCCAGCAGCTTAATCGGCACCGATCAGCCCCAGCATTTT | TRBV7-2 | NA | NA | TRBJ1-5
CASKAGGLSEAFF | TGTGCCAGCAAGGCGGGGGGATTAAGTGAAGCTTTCTTT | TRBV28 | NA | NA | TRBJ1-1
CASSPRAGASYGYTF | TGTGCCAGCAGCCCGCGGGCAGGGGCCTCCTATGGCTACACCTTC | TRBV7-2 | NA | NA | TRBJ1-2
CASSLENRRTDTQYF | TGTGCCAGCAGTTTAGAGAACAGAAGGACAGATACGCAGTATTTT | TRBV27 | few | NA | TRBJ2-3
CASSSPLWAYRGDTQYF | TGTGCCAGCAGCTCCCCTCTGTGGGCCTACAGAGGAGATACGCAGTATTTT | TRBV7-2 | NA | NA | TRBJ2-3
CASSLQGLGNQPQHF | TGTGCCAGCAGCTTGCAGGGTTTAGGGAATCAGCCCCAGCATTTT | TRBV5-5 | NA | NA | TRBJ1-5
CASSPAGGVGYTF | TGTGCCAGCAGCCCGGCAGGGGGAGTTGGCTACACCTTC | TRBV5-8 | few | TRBD1 | TRBJ1-2
CASSFRLATAYEQYF | TGTGCCAGCAGTTTTCGACTAGCGACGGCCTACGAGCAGTACTTC | TRBV27 | few | TRBD2 | TRBJ2-7
CSASGAGSSYNEQFF | TGCAGTGCTAGTGGAGCGGGAAGCTCCTACAATGAGCAGTTCTTC | TRBV20-1 | NA | TRBD2 | TRBJ2-1
CASSSRGPSTDTQYF | TGTGCCAGCAGCTCGCGGGGGCCTAGCACAGATACGCAGTATTTT | TRBV5-4 | NA | NA | TRBJ2-3
CSARVGGREQPQHF | TGCAGTGCTAGAGTAGGGGGTCGGGAGCAGCCCCAGCATTTT | TRBV20-1 | few | NA | TRBJ1-5
CASSARTGKFTEAFF | TGTGCCAGCAGTGCGAGGACAGGGAAATTCACTGAAGCTTTCTTT | TRBV6-1 | NA | TRBD1 | TRBJ1-1
CASSYGPRTGDGYTF | TGTGCCAGCAGTTACGGACCCCGGACAGGGGATGGCTACACCTTC | TRBV6-5 | NA | TRBD1 | TRBJ1-2
CASSTIHEQYF | TGTGCCAGCAGTACCATCCACGAGCAGTACTTC | TRBV28 | once | NA | TRBJ2-7
CASSYSGQGSTEAFF | TGTGCCAGCAGTTACTCTGGGCAGGGGAGCACTGAAGCTTTCTTT | TRBV6-2/TRBV6-3 | NA | NA | TRBJ1-1
CASSLEGRYQPQHF | TGTGCCAGCAGTTTAGAAGGGAGATACCAGCCCCAGCATTTT | TRBV27 | medium-sized | NA | TRBJ1-5
CASSPAGGRYNEQFF | TGTGCCAGCAGCCCTGCCGGCGGGAGGTACAATGAGCAGTTCTTC | TRBV11-2 | NA | TRBD2 | TRBJ2-1
CASSEGGTDTQYF | TGTGCCAGCAGTGAAGGGGGCACAGATACGCAGTATTTT | TRBV25-1 | few | NA | TRBJ2-3